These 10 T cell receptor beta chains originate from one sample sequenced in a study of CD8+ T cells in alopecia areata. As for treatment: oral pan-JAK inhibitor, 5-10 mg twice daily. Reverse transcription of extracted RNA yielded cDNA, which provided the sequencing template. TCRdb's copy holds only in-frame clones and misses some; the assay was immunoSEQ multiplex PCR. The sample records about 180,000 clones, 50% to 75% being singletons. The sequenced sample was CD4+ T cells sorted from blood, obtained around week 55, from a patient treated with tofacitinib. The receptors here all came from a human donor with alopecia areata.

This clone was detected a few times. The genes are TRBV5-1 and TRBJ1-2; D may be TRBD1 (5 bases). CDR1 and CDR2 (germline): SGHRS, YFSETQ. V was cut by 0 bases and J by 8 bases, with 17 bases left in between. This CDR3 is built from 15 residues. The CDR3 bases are TGCGCCAGCAGCTTGGGATATCAGGGTAGTGGCGGCTACACCTTC. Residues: CASSLGYQGSGGYTF.

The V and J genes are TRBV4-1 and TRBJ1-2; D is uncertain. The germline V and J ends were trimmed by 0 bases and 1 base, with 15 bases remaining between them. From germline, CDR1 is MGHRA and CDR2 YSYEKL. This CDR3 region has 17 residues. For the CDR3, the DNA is TGCGCCAGCAGCCAAGACTCGTCGGGGAGGATTAACTATGGCTACACCTTC. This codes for CASSQDSSGRINYGYTF.

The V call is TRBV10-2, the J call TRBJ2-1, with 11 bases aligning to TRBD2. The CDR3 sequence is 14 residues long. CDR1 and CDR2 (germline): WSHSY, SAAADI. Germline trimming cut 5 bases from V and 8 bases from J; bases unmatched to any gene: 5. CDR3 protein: CASSRLAGMYEQFF. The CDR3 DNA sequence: TGCGCCAGCAGTAGACTAGCGGGGATGTATGAGCAGTTCTTC.

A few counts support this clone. The CDR3 DNA sequence: TGTGCCAGCAGCTTGAGACAGGGGGAGACCCAGTACTTC. Amino acids: CASSLRQGETQYF. J is TRBJ2-5 and V is TRBV5-6; 8 nucleotides match TRBD1. Germline CDR1 reads SGHDT; CDR2 reads YYEEEE. The V segment lost 1 base and the J segment 5 bases; nucleotides outside the gene matches: 1. The CDR3 runs 13 residues.

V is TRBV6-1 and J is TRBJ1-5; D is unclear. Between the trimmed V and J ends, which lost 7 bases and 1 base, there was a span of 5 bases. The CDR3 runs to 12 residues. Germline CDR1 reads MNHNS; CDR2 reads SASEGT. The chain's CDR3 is CASKDSNQPQHF. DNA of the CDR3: TGTGCCAGCAAAGACAGCAATCAGCCCCAGCATTTT.

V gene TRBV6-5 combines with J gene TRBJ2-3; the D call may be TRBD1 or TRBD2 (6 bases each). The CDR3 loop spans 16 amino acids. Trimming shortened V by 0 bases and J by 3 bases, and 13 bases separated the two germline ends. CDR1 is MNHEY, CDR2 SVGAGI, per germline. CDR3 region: CASSYSMGGGTDTQYF. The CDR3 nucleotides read TGTGCCAGCAGTTACTCGATGGGGGGCGGAACAGATACGCAGTATTTT.

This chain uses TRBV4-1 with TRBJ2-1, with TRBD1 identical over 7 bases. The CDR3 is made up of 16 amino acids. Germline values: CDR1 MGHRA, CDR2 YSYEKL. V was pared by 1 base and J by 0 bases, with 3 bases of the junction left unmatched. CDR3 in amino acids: CASSQGGGNSYNEQFF. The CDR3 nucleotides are TGCGCCAGCAGCCAAGGAGGGGGCAACTCCTACAATGAGCAGTTCTTC.

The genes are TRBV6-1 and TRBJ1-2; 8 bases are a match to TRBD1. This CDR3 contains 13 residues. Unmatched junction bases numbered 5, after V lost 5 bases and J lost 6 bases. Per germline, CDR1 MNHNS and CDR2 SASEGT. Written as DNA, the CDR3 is TGTGCCAGCAGTCTACAGGGGGTAGATGGCTACACCTTC. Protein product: CASSLQGVDGYTF.

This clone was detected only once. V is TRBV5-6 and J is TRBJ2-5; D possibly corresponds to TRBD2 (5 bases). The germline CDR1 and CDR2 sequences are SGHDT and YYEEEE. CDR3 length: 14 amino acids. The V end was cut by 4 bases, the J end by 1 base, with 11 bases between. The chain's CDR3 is CASSRGVSQETQYF. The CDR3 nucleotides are TGTGCCAGCAGCCGGGGTGTAAGCCAAGAGACCCAGTACTTC.

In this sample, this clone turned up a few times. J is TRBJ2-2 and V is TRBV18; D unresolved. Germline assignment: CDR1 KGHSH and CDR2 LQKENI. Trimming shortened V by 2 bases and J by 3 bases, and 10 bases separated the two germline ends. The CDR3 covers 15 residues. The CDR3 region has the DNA TGTGCCAGCTCACCAAGGATGGGTGACACCGGGGAGCTGTTTTTT. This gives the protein CASSPRMGDTGELFF.